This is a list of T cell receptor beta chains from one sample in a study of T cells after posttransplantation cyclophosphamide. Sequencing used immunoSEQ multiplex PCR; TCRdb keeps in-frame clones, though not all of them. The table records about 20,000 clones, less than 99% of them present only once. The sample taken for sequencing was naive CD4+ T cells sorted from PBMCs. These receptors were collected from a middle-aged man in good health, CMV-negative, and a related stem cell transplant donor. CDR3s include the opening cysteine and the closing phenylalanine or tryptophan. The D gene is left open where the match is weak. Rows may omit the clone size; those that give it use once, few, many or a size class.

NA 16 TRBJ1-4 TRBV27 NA TGTGCCAGCAGTTCCTCCTTCGGGTGGGTTAATGAAAAACTGTTTTTT CASSSSFGWVNEKLFF
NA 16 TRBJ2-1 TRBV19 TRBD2 TGTGCCAGTAGTATCCTAAGCGGGACCTCCTACAATGAGCAGTTCTTC CASSILSGTSYNEQFF
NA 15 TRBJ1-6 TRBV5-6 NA TGTGCCAGCAGCTTAACTGAAAACTATAATTCACCCCTCCACTTT CASSLTENYNSPLHF
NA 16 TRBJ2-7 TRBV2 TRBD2 TGTGCCAGCAGCGGACTAGCGGGTGTCCGTTCCTACGAGCAGTACTTC CASSGLAGVRSYEQYF
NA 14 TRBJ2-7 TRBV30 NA TGTGCCTGGAGTAAAACTAGGAGGGGCTACGAGCAGTACTTC CAWSKTRRGYEQYF
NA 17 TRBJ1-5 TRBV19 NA TGTGCCAGTAGTATCTCCCCAGGGGTCTCGGGGGGACAGCCCCAGCATTTT CASSISPGVSGGQPQHF
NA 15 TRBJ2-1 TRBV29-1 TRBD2 TGCAGCGTAGCCCCTCGACTAGCGGGAGATCTTGAGCAGTTCTTC CSVAPRLAGDLEQFF
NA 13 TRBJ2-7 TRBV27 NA TGTGCCAGCAGGCGAATCGGAAGACTCGAGCAGTACTTC CASRRIGRLEQYF
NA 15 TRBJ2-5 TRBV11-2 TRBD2 TGTGCCGGAGCACAGAGCGGGAGGATACAAGAGACCCGGTACTTC CAGAQSGRIQETRYF
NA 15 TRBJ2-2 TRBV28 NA TGTGCCAGCAGTTTGCCGACAGCGAACACCGGGGAGCTGTTTTTT CASSLPTANTGELFF
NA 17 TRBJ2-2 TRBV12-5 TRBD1 TGTGCTAGTCGTCGATCCAGAATACAGGGGGACACCGGGGAGCTGTTTTTT CASRRSRIQGDTGELFF
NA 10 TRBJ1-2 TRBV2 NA TGTGCCAGCAGGGAGTATGGCTACACCTTC CASREYGYTF
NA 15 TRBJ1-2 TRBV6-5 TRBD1 TGTGCCAGCAGAACCGGGACAGGGACTAACTATGGCTACACCTTC CASRTGTGTNYGYTF
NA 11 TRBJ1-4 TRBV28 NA TGTGCCAGCAGCACGGGGGGAAAACTGTTTTTT CASSTGGKLFF
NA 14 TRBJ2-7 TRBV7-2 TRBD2 TGTGCCAGCAGCTCGACTAGCGGGAGGAACGAGCAGTACTTC CASSSTSGRNEQYF
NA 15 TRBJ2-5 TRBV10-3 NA TGTGCCATCAGTGACCAGGCGGGGGCCCGGGAGACCCAGTACTTC CAISDQAGARETQYF
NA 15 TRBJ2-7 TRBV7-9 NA TGTGCCAGCAGTCTCCGGGCGGGACAGTCCTACGAGCAGTACTTC CASSLRAGQSYEQYF
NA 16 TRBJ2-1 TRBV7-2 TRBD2 TGTGCCAGCAGCTTAAGACTAGCGGGAGGGTACAATGAGCAGTTCTTC CASSLRLAGGYNEQFF
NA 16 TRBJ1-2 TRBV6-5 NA TGTGCCAGCAGTTACTCCCTAGTGCCCGTCAACTATGGCTACACCTTC CASSYSLVPVNYGYTF
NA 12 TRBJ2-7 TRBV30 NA TGTGCCTGGACCGCGACAGCCTACGAGCAGTACTTC CAWTATAYEQYF
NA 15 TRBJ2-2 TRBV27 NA TGTGCCATCTCGACCTTTAGCGGAAATACCGGGGAGCTGTTTTTT CAISTFSGNTGELFF
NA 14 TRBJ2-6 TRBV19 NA TGTGCCAGTAGTCTAATCTCTGGGGCCAACGTCCTGACTTTC CASSLISGANVLTF
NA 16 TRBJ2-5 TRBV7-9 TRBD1 TGTGCCAGCAGCCTACCTACCGGGACAGGGTGGGAGACCCAGTACTTC CASSLPTGTGWETQYF
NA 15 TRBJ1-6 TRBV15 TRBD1 TGTGCCACCAGCAGAGATCCCAGGGGGCCTTCACCCCTCCACTTT CATSRDPRGPSPLHF
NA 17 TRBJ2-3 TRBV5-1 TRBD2 TGCGCCAGCAGCGCCAGACTAGCGGGAGGGGTCATAAATACGCAGTATTTT CASSARLAGGVINTQYF
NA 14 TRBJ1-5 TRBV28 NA TGTGCCAGCAACCCGAGGGCCCAGGGGCAGCCCCAGCATTTT CASNPRAQGQPQHF
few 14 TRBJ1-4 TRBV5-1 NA TGCGCCAGCAGCTTAGGGAGGGGAGATGAAAAACTGTTTTTT CASSLGRGDEKLFF
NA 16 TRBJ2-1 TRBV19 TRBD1 TGTGCCAGTAGTTCTCCTGGACAGGGGACGTACAATGAGCAGTTCTTC CASSSPGQGTYNEQFF
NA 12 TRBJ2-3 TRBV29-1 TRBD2 TGCAGCGTTGACGGGGGGAGAGATACGCAGTATTTT CSVDGGRDTQYF
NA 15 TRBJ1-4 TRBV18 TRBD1 TGTGCCAGCTCACCAGGGACAGCCCTTAATGAAAAACTGTTTTTT CASSPGTALNEKLFF
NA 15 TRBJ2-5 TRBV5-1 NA TGCGCCAGCAGCGTGCTGAGGGGGGGTCAAGAGACCCAGTACTTC CASSVLRGGQETQYF
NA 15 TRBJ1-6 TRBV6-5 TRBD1 TGTGCCAGCAGTTACGCTGGGACAGGTCCATCACCCCTCCACTTT CASSYAGTGPSPLHF
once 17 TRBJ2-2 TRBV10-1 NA TGCGCCAGCAGTAGCTGGGCCTATCGACCGAACACCGGGGAGCTGTTTTTT CASSSWAYRPNTGELFF
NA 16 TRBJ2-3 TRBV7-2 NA TGTGCCAGCAGCTTAGGTGCGGGATGGGGGACAGATACGCAGTATTTT CASSLGAGWGTDTQYF
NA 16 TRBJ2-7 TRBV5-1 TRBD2 TGCGCCAGCAGCTTGCGACTAGCGGGAGCAGGCGACGAGCAGTACTTC CASSLRLAGAGDEQYF
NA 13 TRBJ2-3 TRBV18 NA TGTGCCAGCTCCCCCGTAGATCCGGATACGCAGTATTTT CASSPVDPDTQYF
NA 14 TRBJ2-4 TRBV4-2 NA TGTGCCAGCATGGGGGGTGGGGGAAAAAACATTCAGTACTTC CASMGGGGKNIQYF
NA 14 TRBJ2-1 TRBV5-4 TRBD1 TGTGCCAGCAGCCAGAAGCCCCCGGGACAGATGGAGTTCTTC CASSQKPPGQMEFF
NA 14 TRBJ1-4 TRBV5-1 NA TGCGCCAGCACCCTCAATACTAATTCTGAAAAACTGTTTTTT CASTLNTNSEKLFF
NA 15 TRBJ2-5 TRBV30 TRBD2 TGTGCCTGGAGTGTACTCGAGCGGGAGGGGGGGACCCAGTACTTC CAWSVLEREGGTQYF
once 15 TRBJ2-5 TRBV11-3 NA TGTGCCAGCAGCTTAGGCGGAACCCCCCAAGAGACCCAGTACTTC CASSLGGTPQETQYF
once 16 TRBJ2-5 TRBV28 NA TGTGCCAGCAGTCCCCCCGTGGCTAGCGCCCAAGAGACCCAGTACTTC CASSPPVASAQETQYF
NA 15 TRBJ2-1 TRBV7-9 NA TGTGCCAGCAGCTTCCTCAGGGTCTCCTACAATGAGCAGTTCTTC CASSFLRVSYNEQFF
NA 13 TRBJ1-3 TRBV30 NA TGTGCCTGGAGTGGGGCGATTTCGAACACCATATATTTT CAWSGAISNTIYF
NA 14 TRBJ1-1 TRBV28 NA TGTGCCAGCCACCGACGGGGAGGGAACACTGAAGCTTTCTTT CASHRRGGNTEAFF
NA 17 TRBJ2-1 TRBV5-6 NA TGTGCCAGCAGCTTGGGGGTGAGTCTCCGGACATTTAATGAGCAGTTCTTC CASSLGVSLRTFNEQFF
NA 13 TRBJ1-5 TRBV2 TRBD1 TGTGCCAGCAGGGGACAGTACAATCAGCCCCAGCATTTT CASRGQYNQPQHF
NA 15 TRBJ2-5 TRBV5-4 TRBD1 TGTGCCAGCAGATCCGCCCAGGGGGCGGGAGAGACCCAGTACTTC CASRSAQGAGETQYF
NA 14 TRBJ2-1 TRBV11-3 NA TGTGCCAGCAGCTCCCGTCGGGAAGGTAATGAGCAGTTCTTC CASSSRREGNEQFF
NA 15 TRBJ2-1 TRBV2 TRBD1 TGTGCCAGCACCGGGCGGACAGGGTATCCCAATGAGCAGTTCTTC CASTGRTGYPNEQFF
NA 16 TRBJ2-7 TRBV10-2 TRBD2 TGCGCCAGCAGTGATAGTAGCGGGAGTTTACGGGACGAGCAGTACTTC CASSDSSGSLRDEQYF
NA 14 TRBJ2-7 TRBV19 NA TGTGCCAGTAGTATAGGGTTGGGGCAATACGAGCAGTACTTC CASSIGLGQYEQYF
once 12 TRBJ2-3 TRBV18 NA TGTGCCAGCTCCCCGCCCACGAGTACGCAGTATTTT CASSPPTSTQYF
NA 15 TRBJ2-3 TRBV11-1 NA TGTGCCAGCAGCTTACAGGGGTCTAGCACAGATACGCAGTATTTT CASSLQGSSTDTQYF